Below, 5 T cell receptor beta chains from the same sample are listed, as sequenced in a study of CD8+CD57+ T cells in acquired aplastic anemia. Patients chosen for sequencing had CD8+CD57+ cells that had expanded, as shown by flow cytometry. TCR beta VDJ and CDR3 profiles were obtained from a genomic DNA template. Each CDR3 protein gets one entry after TCRdb re-called the reads with MiXCR. The table has 55,000 to 60,000 distinct CDR3 sequences, around 50% seen once. Specimen: sorted CD4+, CD8+, or CD8+CD57+ T cells (not recorded which) from PBMCs. These receptors were obtained from a human donor with aplastic anemia.

This sequence joins TRBV5-4 and TRBJ2-7, with D tentatively TRBD1 (6 bases). Germline CDR1 reads SGHNT; CDR2 reads YYREEE (reference sequence). Between the trimmed V and J ends, which lost 2 bases and 0 bases, there was a span of 15 bases. CDR3 length: 16 amino acids. This CDR3 is CASSFRGPTFSYEQYF. CDR3 bases: TGTGCCAGCAGCTTCAGGGGACCGACCTTCTCCTACGAGCAGTACTTC.

The V gene is TRBV7-3, the J gene TRBJ2-7; TRBD1 agrees at 7 bases. The CDR3 contains 15 residues. Losses at the gene ends were 0 bases for V and 2 bases for J; bases not matched to a gene: 4. Germline V gene data show CDR1 as SGHTA and CDR2 as FQGTGA. DNA for the CDR3: TGTGCCAGCAGCTTAACGGCCGGACAGGCCTACGAGCAGTACTTC. This codes for CASSLTAGQAYEQYF.

This clonotype was seen just once. The rearrangement links TRBV7-2 to TRBJ2-7, with no clear D. Germline V CDR1 and CDR2: SGHTA, FQGNSA. Trimming left V 4 bases short and J 1 base short, with 11 bases between. The CDR3 spans 14 residues. CDR3 DNA sequence: TGTGCCAGCAGCTCCACTCCAACATCCTACGAGCAGTACTTC. Encoded protein: CASSSTPTSYEQYF.

Of note for this clonotype: One end of the junction is discordant with germline, which a read error may explain. J is TRBJ1-2 and V is TRBV15; the D is unclear. CDR1 and CDR2 (germline): LNHNV, YYDKDF (reference sequence). This CDR3 region has 13 residues. CDR3: CASSYSDESGYTF. As DNA, the CDR3 is TGTGCCAGCAGCTATTCAGACGAAAGCGGCTACACCTTC. The whole variable domain, remainder taken from reference TRBV15 and TRBJ1-2, is DAMVIQNPRYQVTQFGKPVTLSCSQTLNHNVMYWYQQKSSQAPKLLFHYYDKDFNNEADTPDNFQSRRPNTSFCFLDIRSPGLGDTAMYLCASSYSDESGYTFGSGTRLTVV.

This chain joins TRBV25-1 and TRBJ1-6; no definite D call. CDR1 MGHDK and CDR2 SYGVNS come from the germline V gene. Trimming stripped 0 bases from V and 8 bases from J, with 2 bases between. The CDR3 runs 12 residues. The CDR3 protein is CASSEYDSPLHF. The CDR3 DNA is TGTGCCAGCAGTGAATATGATTCACCCCTCCACTTT.